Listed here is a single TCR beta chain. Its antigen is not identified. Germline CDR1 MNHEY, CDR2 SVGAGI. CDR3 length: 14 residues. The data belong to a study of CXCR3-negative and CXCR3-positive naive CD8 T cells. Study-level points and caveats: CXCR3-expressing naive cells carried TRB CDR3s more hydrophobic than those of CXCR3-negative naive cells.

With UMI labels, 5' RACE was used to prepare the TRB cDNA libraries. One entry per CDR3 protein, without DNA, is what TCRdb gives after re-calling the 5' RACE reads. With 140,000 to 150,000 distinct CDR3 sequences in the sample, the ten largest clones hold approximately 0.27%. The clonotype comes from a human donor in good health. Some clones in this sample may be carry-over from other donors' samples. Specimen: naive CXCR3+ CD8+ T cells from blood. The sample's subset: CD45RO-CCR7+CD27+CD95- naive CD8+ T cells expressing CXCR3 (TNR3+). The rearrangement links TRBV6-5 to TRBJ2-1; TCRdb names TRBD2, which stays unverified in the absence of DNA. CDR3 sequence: CASRAGGPVNEQFF.